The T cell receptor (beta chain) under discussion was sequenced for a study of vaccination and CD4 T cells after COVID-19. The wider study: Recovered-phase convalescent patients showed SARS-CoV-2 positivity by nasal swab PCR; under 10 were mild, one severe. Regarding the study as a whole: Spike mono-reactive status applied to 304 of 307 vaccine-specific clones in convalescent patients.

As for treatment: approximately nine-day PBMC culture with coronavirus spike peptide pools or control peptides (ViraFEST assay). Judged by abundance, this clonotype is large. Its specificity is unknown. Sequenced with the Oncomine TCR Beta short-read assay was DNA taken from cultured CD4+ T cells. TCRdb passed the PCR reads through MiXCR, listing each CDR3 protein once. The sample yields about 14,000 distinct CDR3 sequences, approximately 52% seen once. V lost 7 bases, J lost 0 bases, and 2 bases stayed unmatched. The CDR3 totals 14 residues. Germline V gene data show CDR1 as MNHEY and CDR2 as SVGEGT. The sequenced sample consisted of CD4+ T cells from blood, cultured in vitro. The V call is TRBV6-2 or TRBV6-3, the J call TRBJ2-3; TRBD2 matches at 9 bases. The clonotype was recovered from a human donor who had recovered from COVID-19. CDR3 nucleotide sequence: TGTGCCAGCAACCTAGCGGGAAGCACAGATACGCAGTATTTT. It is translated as CASNLAGSTDTQYF.